These 21 T cell receptor beta chains were all obtained from the same sample, sequenced in a study of T cell responses to AZD1222 COVID-19 vaccine. Using immunoSEQ multiplex PCR, the repertoire was profiled, and TCRdb retains in-frame clones only, with some absent. The sample gives roughly 100,000 clones, around 90% of which show up once; approximately 3% is in the top ten. The sequenced sample was peripheral blood, obtained on day 0 of AZD1222 vaccination. Receptor source: an adult in good health.

This clone has a handful of counts. This sequence joins TRBV5-6 and TRBJ2-2, with D possibly called TRBD1 or TRBD2 (5 bases each). CDR1 is SGHDT and CDR2 is YYEEEE in the germline V gene. Trimming removed 4 bases from V and 9 bases from J, with 16 bases in between. The CDR3 sequence is 14 residues long. In nucleotides, the CDR3 is TGTGCCAGCAGCACCCCAAGAGGGGACCGGGAGCTGTTTTTT. Translating it yields CASSTPRGDRELFF.

V gene TRBV18 combines with J gene TRBJ1-4; unclear D gene. Germline CDR1 KGHSH, CDR2 LQKENI. CDR3 length: 15 amino acids. V was cut by 6 bases and J by 2 bases, with 13 bases left in between. CDR3 coding DNA: TGTGCCAGCTCTCCCGGCCGGGCGACTAATGAAAAACTGTTTTTT. Protein product: CASSPGRATNEKLFF.

The chain recombines TRBV27 with TRBJ2-3; 7 bases agree with TRBD2. V dropped 1 base and J dropped 3; count of bases not matched to a gene: 7. Germline lookup yields CDR1 MNHEY and CDR2 SMNVEV (reference sequence). The CDR3 is 16 amino acids. This CDR3 reads CASSLWRAGGTDTQYF. In nucleotides, the CDR3 is TGTGCCAGCAGTTTATGGAGGGCCGGGGGGACAGATACGCAGTATTTT.

The V call is TRBV30, the J call TRBJ2-6, with unresolved D. V was pared by 8 bases and J by 0 bases, with 8 bases between. The V gene's germline CDR1 is GTSNPN and CDR2 SVGIG (reference sequence). The CDR3 has 13 amino acids. This chain's CDR3 is CAARSSGANVLTF. CDR3 nucleotides: TGTGCCGCCCGGAGCTCTGGGGCCAACGTCCTGACTTTC.

V gene TRBV19 combines with J gene TRBJ1-1; maybe TRBD1 (6 bases). The V end was cut by 8 bases, the J end by 0 bases, with 16 bases between. The CDR3 extends over 15 amino acids. Per germline, CDR1 LNHDA and CDR2 SQIVND (reference sequence). In DNA form, the CDR3 reads TGTGCCAGTGCACATCAGGGGACATTGAACACTGAAGCTTTCTTT. It encodes CASAHQGTLNTEAFF.

This chain uses TRBV6-2 or TRBV6-3 with TRBJ1-1, with TRBD1 identical over 7 bases. There are 19 residues in the CDR3. The germline V gene has CDR1 MNHEY and CDR2 SVGEGT. Germline trimming cut 2 bases from V and 3 bases from J; bases unmatched to any gene: 18. For the CDR3, the DNA is TGTGCCAGCAGTTACAATAGACAGGGTTCCTTTGTTTTGGACACTGAAGCTTTCTTT. Translated, it gives CASSYNRQGSFVLDTEAFF.

This clone was counted once. The chain couples TRBV13 to TRBJ1-5; D not certain. CDR3 length: 13 residues. Germline V gene data show CDR1 as PRHDT and CDR2 as FYEKMQ (reference sequence). V was cut by 3 bases and J by 4 bases, with 7 bases left in between. CDR3 protein: CASSFFKNQPQHF. CDR3 bases: TGTGCCAGCAGCTTTTTTAAAAATCAGCCCCAGCATTTT.

V and J are TRBV27 and TRBJ1-1; D is uncertain. This CDR3 is built from 15 residues. Trimming stripped 4 bases from V and 6 bases from J, with 18 bases between. The V gene's germline CDR1 is MNHEY and CDR2 SMNVEV (reference sequence). CDR3 nucleotides: TGTGCCAGCAGTTCGTACGAGGGTGGGAAGCCTGAAGCTTTCTTT. It specifies CASSSYEGGKPEAFF.

This sequence joins TRBV11-1 and TRBJ2-3, with 8 positions matching TRBD1. Germline V gene data show CDR1 as SGHAT and CDR2 as FQDESV (reference sequence). CDR3 length: 15 amino acids. V shed 4 bases, J shed 2 bases, and the junction held 5 bases outside the gene matches. CDR3 sequence (DNA): TGTGCCAGCAGCTCCGGGACAGGTCACACAGATACGCAGTATTTT. Its translation: CASSSGTGHTDTQYF.

This chain uses TRBV7-3 with TRBJ2-3, with D tentatively TRBD1 (7 bases). The ends were cut back, 4 bases at V and 5 bases at J, with 19 bases in the middle. CDR1 and CDR2 from the germline V gene are SGHTA and FQGTGA. This CDR3 is built from 16 residues. Here the CDR3 reads CASSSEGGGTLDTQYF. CDR3 coding DNA: TGTGCCAGCAGCTCGGAAGGGGGCGGGACCTTAGATACGCAGTATTTT.

The genes are TRBV19 and TRBJ1-2; D is uncertain. The CDR3 is made up of 15 amino acids. Germline lookup yields CDR1 LNHDA and CDR2 SQIVND (reference sequence). V was pared by 1 base and J by 4 bases, with 13 bases between. CDR3 in amino acids: CASSIGPGSSYGYTF. The CDR3 DNA sequence: TGTGCCAGTAGTATAGGGCCGGGCAGCTCCTATGGCTACACCTTC.

The table lists this clone with a count of one. The genes are TRBV14 and TRBJ2-7, with D uncertain. V was clipped by 7 bases and J by 2 bases, with 30 bases between them. The CDR3 totals 19 residues. CDR1 is SGHDN and CDR2 is FVKESK in the germline V gene. The CDR3 region has the DNA TGTGCCAGCACGAGTAGAATTACCGCTCCCCGAATTACCCCCTACGAGCAGTACGTC. This encodes CASTSRITAPRITPYEQYV.

The rearrangement joins TRBV5-6 to TRBJ1-4, with 9 bases lining up with TRBD1. The V and J ends lost 3 bases and 0 bases, in that order; junction bases with no gene match: 6. The CDR3 is 17 amino acids. The germline gives CDR1 SGHDT, CDR2 YYEEEE. The CDR3 here is CASSWGTGSATNEKLFF. As DNA, the CDR3 is TGTGCCAGCAGCTGGGGGACAGGGAGCGCAACTAATGAAAAACTGTTTTTT.

This rearrangement joins TRBV6-4 to TRBJ2-3; 8 positions agree with TRBD2. This CDR3 has 14 amino acids. From germline, CDR1 is MRHNA and CDR2 SNTAGT. V was pared by 3 bases and J by 1 base, with 0 bases of the junction left unmatched. CDR3 in amino acids: CASSEAGGTDTQYF. The CDR3 nucleotides read TGTGCCAGCAGTGAAGCGGGGGGCACAGATACGCAGTATTTT.

This chain links TRBV12-5 with TRBJ2-5; 13 nucleotides align to TRBD2. In germline, CDR1 is LGHNT, CDR2 FRNRAP. V gave up 9 bases and J gave up 0 bases; unmatched junction bases: 4. This CDR3 is 15 amino acids long. The CDR3 DNA is TGTGCTAGCCGACTAGCGGGGGGCAACCAAGAGACCCAGTACTTC. It is translated as CASRLAGGNQETQYF.

The V call is TRBV9, the J call TRBJ2-1; 13 nucleotides agree with TRBD2. Unmatched junction bases numbered 4, after V lost 4 bases and J lost 0 bases. The CDR3 covers 17 residues. Germline V gives CDR1 SGDLS, CDR2 YYNGEE. In nucleotides, the CDR3 is TGTGCCAGCAGCCCACGGACTAGCGGGAGCTCCTACAATGAGCAGTTCTTC. As protein: CASSPRTSGSSYNEQFF.

This chain connects TRBV6-5 to TRBJ1-2; D might be TRBD1 (5 bases). Trimming pared 6 bases from V and 2 bases from J, leaving 10 bases between. Per germline, CDR1 MNHEY and CDR2 SVGAGI. The CDR3 extends over 13 amino acids. As DNA, the CDR3 is TGTGCCAGCAGCAGGGAGGCCAACTATGGCTACACCTTC. This codes for CASSREANYGYTF.

V and J are TRBV7-9 and TRBJ1-4; the match to TRBD1 covers 8 bases. CDR3 length: 15 amino acids. V shed 5 bases and J 5 bases; nucleotides not matched to a gene: 7. Germline V gene data show CDR1 as SEHNR and CDR2 as FQNEAQ (reference sequence). CDR3 amino acids: CASSPLDRANEKLFF. The CDR3 region has the DNA TGTGCCAGCAGCCCATTGGACAGGGCCAATGAAAAACTGTTTTTT.

V usage is TRBV7-9 and J usage is TRBJ1-5; TRBD1 might be the D (6 bases). Deletions cut 3 bases from V and 0 bases from J, with 12 bases between. Germline lookup yields CDR1 SEHNR and CDR2 FQNEAQ (reference sequence). This CDR3 contains 16 residues. CDR3 nucleotide sequence: TGTGCCAGCAGCTTTGGAACGACAGGTAGCAATCAGCCCCAGCATTTT. The encoded protein is CASSFGTTGSNQPQHF. Looking up the rest from reference TRBV7-9 and TRBJ1-5 gives the full variable domain: DTGVSQNPRHKITKRGQNVTFRCDPISEHNRLYWYRQTLGQGPEFLTYFQNEAQLEKSRLLSDRFSAERPKGSFSTLEIQRTEQGDSAMYLCASSFGTTGSNQPQHFGDGTRLSIL.

The rearrangement joins TRBV30 to TRBJ1-5, with 10 bases identical to TRBD1. The CDR3 length is 16 residues. Germline V gene sequence: CDR1 GTSNPN, CDR2 SVGIG (reference sequence). V gave up 0 bases and J gave up 2 bases; unmatched junction bases: 4. This CDR3 reads CAWSVPGTGGNQPQHF. In DNA form, the CDR3 reads TGTGCCTGGAGTGTACCCGGGACAGGGGGCAATCAGCCCCAGCATTTT.

The chain couples TRBV12-3 or TRBV12-4 to TRBJ1-1; D gene uncertain. The CDR3 length is 12 residues. The V and J ends lost 2 bases and 0 bases respectively, with 1 base between them. CDR3 protein: CASSLLNTEAFF. The CDR3 coding sequence is TGTGCCAGCAGTTTATTGAACACTGAAGCTTTCTTT.